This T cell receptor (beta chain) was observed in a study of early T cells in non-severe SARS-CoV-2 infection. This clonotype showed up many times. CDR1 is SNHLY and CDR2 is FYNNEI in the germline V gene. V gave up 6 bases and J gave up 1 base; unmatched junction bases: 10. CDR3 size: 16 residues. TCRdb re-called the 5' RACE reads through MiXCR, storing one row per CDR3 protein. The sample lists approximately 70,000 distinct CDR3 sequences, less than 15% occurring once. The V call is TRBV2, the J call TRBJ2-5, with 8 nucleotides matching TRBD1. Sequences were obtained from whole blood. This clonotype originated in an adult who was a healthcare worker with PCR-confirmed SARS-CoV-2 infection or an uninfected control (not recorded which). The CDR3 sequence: CASRRGQVASQETQYF. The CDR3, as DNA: TGTGCCAGCAGACGGGGACAGGTCGCTAGCCAAGAGACCCAGTACTTC.